The 13 T cell receptor beta chains given below trace back to one sample, sequenced in a study of blood T cells in healthy people across ages. Then a second PCR, running roughly 6 to 11 cycles, was carried out with a sample-barcoded 5' primer and a J-beta primer mix. TCRdb called the 5' RACE reads again in MiXCR, with one record for every CDR3 protein. Among about 400,000 distinct CDR3 sequences listed, about 49% were seen once. The sample comprised blood. Receptors were obtained from a man in his fifties or sixties in good health.

The chain recombines TRBV25-1 with TRBJ2-3; D is ambiguous. Germline V gene lookup returns CDR1 MGHDK and CDR2 SYGVNS. The CDR3 totals 14 residues. Trimming shortened V by 2 bases and J by 0 bases, and 6 bases separated the two germline ends. The CDR3 sequence is CASSEIRSTDTQYF. As DNA, the CDR3 is TGTGCCAGCAGTGAAATCCGAAGCACAGATACGCAGTATTTT. Full variable domain (missing parts from reference TRBV25-1 and TRBJ2-3): EADIYQTPRYLVIGTGKKITLECSQTMGHDKMYWYQQDPGMELHLIHYSYGVNSTEKGDLSSESTVSRIRTEHFPLTLESARPSHTSQYLCASSEIRSTDTQYFGPGTRLTVL.

The chain couples TRBV7-9 to TRBJ1-2, with D maybe TRBD1 (5 bases). The CDR3 contains 15 residues. V was shortened by 7 bases and J by 8 bases, with 23 bases between the two germline ends. From germline, CDR1 is SEHNR and CDR2 FQNEAQ (reference sequence). The CDR3 here is CASTLDGGKTGGYTF. In nucleotides, the CDR3 is TGTGCCAGCACCCTAGACGGGGGGAAGACGGGCGGCTACACCTTC. Full variable domain (rest looked up from reference TRBV7-9 and TRBJ1-2): DTGVSQNPRHKITKRGQNVTFRCDPISEHNRLYWYRQTLGQGPEFLTYFQNEAQLEKSRLLSDRFSAERPKGSFSTLEIQRTEQGDSAMYLCASTLDGGKTGGYTFGSGTRLTVV.

The J gene is TRBJ1-2, the V gene TRBV12-3 or TRBV12-4; no clear D. This CDR3 is built from 13 residues. V shed 6 bases and J shed 0 bases, with 8 bases lying between them. The CDR3 region is CASSPTSNYGYTF. In nucleotides, the CDR3 is TGTGCCAGCAGCCCAACTTCTAACTATGGCTACACCTTC.

This clonotype was recorded many times. The chain carries TRBV28 and TRBJ2-1; tentative D call: TRBD2 (6 bases). There are 13 residues in the CDR3. V dropped 4 bases and J dropped 4 bases, with 8 bases sitting between them. CDR1 and CDR2 (germline): MDHEN, SYDVKM. CDR3: CASSYRGYNEQFF. CDR3 sequence (DNA): TGTGCCAGCAGTTACCGGGGGTACAATGAGCAGTTCTTC. Supplemented by reference TRBV28 and TRBJ2-1, the full variable domain reads DVKVTQSSRYLVKRTGEKVFLECVQDMDHENMFWYRQDPGLGLRLIYFSYDVKMKEKGDIPEGYSVSREKKERFSLILESASTNQTSMYLCASSYRGYNEQFFGPGTRLTVL.

V usage is TRBV14 and J usage is TRBJ2-1; maybe TRBD2 (6 bases). With 1 base removed from V and 6 bases from J, the gap between germline ends came to 10 bases. The length of the CDR3 is 14 residues. Germline CDR1 reads SGHDN; CDR2 reads FVKESK. The CDR3 reads CASSQGLVRNEQFF. The CDR3 coding sequence is TGTGCCAGCAGCCAAGGACTAGTTCGCAATGAGCAGTTCTTC.

The rearrangement links TRBV27 to TRBJ2-6; no firm D call. The CDR3 covers 18 residues. Trimming removed 0 bases from V and 4 bases from J, with 16 bases in between. Germline CDR1 is MNHEY and CDR2 is SMNVEV (reference sequence). This chain's CDR3 is CASSLSTVGRGGANVLTF. The CDR3 DNA follows: TGTGCCAGCAGTTTATCGACGGTCGGGCGTGGAGGGGCCAACGTCCTGACTTTC.

This sequence joins TRBV20-1 and TRBJ2-5; 7 nucleotides line up with TRBD2. The DNA matches TRBJ2-7 better at its end, which makes the J call doubtful. The CDR3 consists of 14 residues. Germline V CDR1 and CDR2: DFQATT, SNEGSKA (reference sequence). The CDR3 DNA reads as TGCAGTGCTAGAGACCTAGCGGAGGTCTACGAGCAGTACTTC. It codes for CSARDLAEVYEQYF.

This clonotype was counted many times. The J gene is TRBJ2-5, the V gene TRBV6-5; D remains unclear. The CDR3 sequence is 15 residues long. Per germline, CDR1 MNHEY and CDR2 SVGAGI. Trimming removed 4 bases at V and 5 bases at J, with 17 bases between. CDR3 loop: CASSSRPWAAETQYF. The CDR3 nucleotides read TGTGCCAGCAGTTCCAGACCCTGGGCCGCGGAGACCCAGTACTTC.

This chain links TRBV5-1 with TRBJ2-4; tentatively, D is TRBD2 (5 bases). The J call may not be correct, given that the DNA end is closer to TRBJ2-7. The CDR3 is 14 amino acids. Germline lookup yields CDR1 SGHRS and CDR2 YFSETQ. CDR3 DNA: TGCGCCAGCAGCTTGGCCTTGGGAGTCTACGAGCAGTACTTC. Translating gives CASSLALGVYEQYF.

A remark on this clonotype: A read error may produce the germline difference seen at one junction end. This chain connects TRBV28 to TRBJ1-1; 9 nucleotides match TRBD1. The CDR3 has 17 residues. From germline, CDR1 is MDHEN and CDR2 SYDVKM. For the CDR3, the DNA is TGTGCCAGCAAAACGGACAGGGGCCAACTCATGAACACCGAAGCTTTCTTT. Translation: CASKTDRGQLMNTEAFF.

This clonotype was detected only a few times. The chain links TRBV6-5 to TRBJ1-2, with D unresolved. Between the trimmed V and J ends, which lost 6 bases and 4 bases, there was a span of 12 bases. Germline V CDR1 and CDR2: MNHEY, SVGAGI. The CDR3 runs 13 residues. CDR3 in amino acids: CASSPPDGYGYTF. CDR3 sequence (DNA): TGTGCCAGCAGCCCCCCCGACGGCTATGGCTACACCTTC.

As regards this clonotype: A clone one base away is much larger, so this may be a read error. The rearrangement uses TRBV19 and TRBJ1-2; no clear D gene. The germline V gene encodes CDR1 LNHDA and CDR2 SQIVND (reference sequence). V gave up 2 bases and J gave up 6 bases, with 7 bases separating them. The CDR3 is 12 amino acids. The DNA of the CDR3 is TGTGCCAGTAGTATAACTACCGATGGCTACACCTTC. Protein product: CASSITTDGYTF.

The rearrangement links TRBV21-1 to TRBJ2-7; TRBD1 was called by the table and not checked on the DNA. The last part of the DNA fits TRBJ2-5 better; the J call may be wrong. TRBV21-1 counts as a pseudogene. The CDR3 has 12 amino acids. The DNA of the CDR3 is TGTGCCAGCACCCCCAGGAGAGAGACCCAGTACTTC. The encoded protein is CASTPRRETQYF.